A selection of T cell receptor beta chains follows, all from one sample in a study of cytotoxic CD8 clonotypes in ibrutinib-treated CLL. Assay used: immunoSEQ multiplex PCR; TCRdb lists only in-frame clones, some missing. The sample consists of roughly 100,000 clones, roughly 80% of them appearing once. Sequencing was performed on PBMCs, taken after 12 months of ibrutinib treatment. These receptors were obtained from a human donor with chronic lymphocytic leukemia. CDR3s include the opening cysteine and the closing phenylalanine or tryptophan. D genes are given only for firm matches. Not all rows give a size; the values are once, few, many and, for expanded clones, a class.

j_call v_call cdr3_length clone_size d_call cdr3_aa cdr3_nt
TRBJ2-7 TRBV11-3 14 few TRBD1 CASSPGTGMGEQYF TGTGCCAGCAGCCCGGGGACAGGGATGGGTGAGCAGTACTTC
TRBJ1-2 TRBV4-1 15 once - CASSQEQGLIYGYTF TGCGCCAGCAGCCAAGAACAGGGCCTCATCTATGGCTACACCTTC
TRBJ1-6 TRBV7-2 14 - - CASSLKGVNSPLHF TGTGCCAGCAGCTTGAAAGGGGTCAATTCACCCCTCCACTTT
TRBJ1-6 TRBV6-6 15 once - CASSFRGGDNSPLHF TGTGCCAGCAGTTTCCGGGGGGGGGACAATTCACCCCTCCACTTT
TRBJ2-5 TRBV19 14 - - CASRLTRIGETQYF TGTGCCAGTAGACTAACTAGGATAGGAGAGACCCAGTACTTC
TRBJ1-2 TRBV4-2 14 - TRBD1 CASSPLQGNYGYTF TGTGCCAGCAGCCCCCTACAGGGGAACTATGGCTACACCTTC
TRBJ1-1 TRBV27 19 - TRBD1 CASSRRRPGQGVSDTEAFF TGTGCCAGCAGTAGGAGGCGGCCGGGACAGGGCGTGAGCGACACTGAAGCTTTCTTT
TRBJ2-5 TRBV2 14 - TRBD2 CASLSGGEGNFQYF TGTGCCAGCCTCAGCGGGGGGGAGGGAAATTTCCAGTACTTC
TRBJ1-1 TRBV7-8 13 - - CATAVAVDTEAFF TGTGCCACCGCGGTGGCCGTAGACACTGAAGCTTTCTTT
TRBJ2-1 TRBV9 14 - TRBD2 CASSATSGGHEQFF TGTGCCAGCAGCGCGACTAGCGGGGGGCATGAGCAGTTCTTC
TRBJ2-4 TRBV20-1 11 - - CSAFPADIQYF TGCAGTGCCTTCCCGGCAGACATTCAGTACTTC
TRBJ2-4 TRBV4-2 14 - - CASSQEDSAGDRYF TGTGCCAGCAGCCAAGAAGACTCCGCAGGAGATCGCTACTTC
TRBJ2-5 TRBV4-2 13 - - CASSIAVQETQYF TGTGCCAGCAGCATAGCAGTCCAAGAGACCCAGTACTTC
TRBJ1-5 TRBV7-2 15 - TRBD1 CASSLQTGPNQPQHF TGTGCCAGCAGCCTCCAGACAGGGCCAAATCAGCCCCAGCATTTT
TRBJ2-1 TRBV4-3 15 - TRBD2 CASSQTSGGAGEQFF TGCGCCAGCAGCCAAACTAGCGGGGGGGCTGGTGAGCAGTTCTTC
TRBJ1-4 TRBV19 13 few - CASNRGTNEKLFF TGTGCCAGTAATCGGGGTACTAATGAAAAACTGTTTTTT